The source of this T cell receptor beta chain is a study of CD8 T cells in ankylosing spondylitis. General study points: Enrichment of disease-linked clones was reportedly significant in matched ankylosing spondylitis synovial fluid. In the blood and synovial fluid of reactive arthritis, some motif variants had been previously reported. Ankylosing spondylitis blood appeared to be characterized by a TCR beta motif of eight highly homologous variants.

The CDR3 has 12 amino acids. Trimming took off 4 bases at V and 4 bases at J, with 7 bases between the two ends. Germline CDR1 is MDHEN and CDR2 is SYDVKM. One entry per CDR3 protein, called by TCRdb with MiXCR from the 5' RACE reads. Among about 33,000 distinct CDR3 sequences listed, 13% to 15% were seen once. On this clonotype: Its antigen is unidentified.

The receptor was isolated from a male donor with ankylosing spondylitis or in good health (not recorded which). The sample consisted of blood. V usage is TRBV28 and J usage is TRBJ1-1, with unresolved D. CDR3 protein: CASSSAVTEAFF. In DNA form, the CDR3 reads TGTGCCAGCAGTTCCGCTGTCACTGAAGCTTTCTTT.